Listed below are T cell receptor beta chains from one sample, sequenced in a study of cytomegalovirus exposure and HLA in healthy donors. Profiling relied on immunoSEQ multiplex PCR, and the TCRdb table lists in-frame clones only, not all of them. The sample contains 150,000 to 200,000 clones, 82% of which appear only once. Material for sequencing was PBMCs. Every receptor here comes from a young woman in good health and CMV-seronegative. The CDR3 runs from the conserved cysteine through the conserved F or W. The order of the fields is J gene, D gene, V gene, clone size, CDR3 length, CDR3 DNA, CDR3 protein. The D gene is left open where the match is weak. Clone sizes are given selectively: once, few, many, or a class where the clone is expanded.

j_call: TRBJ1-2; d_call: NA; v_call: TRBV11-1; clone_size: NA; cdr3_length: 13; cdr3_nt: TGTGCCAGCAGCTCTAGTCCTAACTATGGCTACACCTTC; cdr3_aa: CASSSSPNYGYTF
j_call: TRBJ1-2; d_call: NA; v_call: TRBV5-6; clone_size: once; cdr3_length: 15; cdr3_nt: TGTGCCAGCAGCTTGAGTTGGAACAGGAACTATGGCTACACCTTC; cdr3_aa: CASSLSWNRNYGYTF
j_call: TRBJ2-6; d_call: NA; v_call: TRBV27; clone_size: NA; cdr3_length: 18; cdr3_nt: TGTGCCAGCAGTTTATTTGGCAGGTTAAGCTCTGGGGCCAACGTCCTGACTTTC; cdr3_aa: CASSLFGRLSSGANVLTF
j_call: TRBJ1-5; d_call: NA; v_call: TRBV27; clone_size: NA; cdr3_length: 14; cdr3_nt: TGTGCCAGCAGTTTAATAGGGGGTTATCAGCCCCAGCATTTT; cdr3_aa: CASSLIGGYQPQHF
j_call: TRBJ2-7; d_call: TRBD2; v_call: TRBV10-3; clone_size: NA; cdr3_length: 15; cdr3_nt: TGTGCCATCAGTGAGAAACGGGGGGTGTCCTACGAGCAGTACTTC; cdr3_aa: CAISEKRGVSYEQYF
j_call: TRBJ2-7; d_call: TRBD1; v_call: TRBV7-9; clone_size: NA; cdr3_length: 12; cdr3_nt: TGTTCCAGCAGCGCGACAGGGGCCGAGCAGTACTTC; cdr3_aa: CSSSATGAEQYF
j_call: TRBJ2-1; d_call: TRBD2; v_call: TRBV19; clone_size: NA; cdr3_length: 13; cdr3_nt: TGTGCCAGTGGGGCGGGAGTGGGCAATGAGCAGTTCTTC; cdr3_aa: CASGAGVGNEQFF
j_call: TRBJ1-5; d_call: NA; v_call: TRBV5-8; clone_size: NA; cdr3_length: 14; cdr3_nt: TGTGCCAGCACCGATCGGGGGGCCGTCCAGCCCCAGCATTTT; cdr3_aa: CASTDRGAVQPQHF
j_call: TRBJ2-7; d_call: TRBD2; v_call: TRBV25-1; clone_size: NA; cdr3_length: 16; cdr3_nt: TGTGCCAGCAGTGAATTAATAGCGGGGACCTCCTACGAGCAGTACTTC; cdr3_aa: CASSELIAGTSYEQYF
j_call: TRBJ2-5; d_call: TRBD1; v_call: TRBV7-9; clone_size: NA; cdr3_length: 18; cdr3_nt: TGTGCCAGCAGCTTAGGCAGACAGGGGGCGCCTTCCCAAGAGACCCAGTACTTC; cdr3_aa: CASSLGRQGAPSQETQYF
j_call: TRBJ2-5; d_call: TRBD1; v_call: TRBV18; clone_size: once; cdr3_length: 18; cdr3_nt: TGTGCCAGCTCACCATTTTCGACAGGGGGTCTTTTGGAAGAGACCCAGTACTTC; cdr3_aa: CASSPFSTGGLLEETQYF
j_call: TRBJ1-1; d_call: TRBD1; v_call: TRBV19; clone_size: NA; cdr3_length: 15; cdr3_nt: TGTGCCAGTAGTATCCCAGGGGGCGGTCGCACTGAAGCTTTCTTT; cdr3_aa: CASSIPGGGRTEAFF
j_call: TRBJ2-5; d_call: NA; v_call: TRBV19; clone_size: NA; cdr3_length: 13; cdr3_nt: NA; cdr3_aa: CASTSGYQETQYF
j_call: TRBJ2-3; d_call: NA; v_call: TRBV9; clone_size: NA; cdr3_length: 13; cdr3_nt: TGTGCCAGCGGTTTAGAAGTCACAGATACGCAGTATTTT; cdr3_aa: CASGLEVTDTQYF
j_call: TRBJ2-4; d_call: TRBD2; v_call: TRBV6-5; clone_size: NA; cdr3_length: 14; cdr3_nt: TGTGCCAGCAGACTGACTAGCGGGGGGGACATTCAGTACTTC; cdr3_aa: CASRLTSGGDIQYF
j_call: TRBJ2-5; d_call: TRBD2; v_call: TRBV7-6; clone_size: NA; cdr3_length: 14; cdr3_nt: TGTGCCAGCAGCCCCGGGACTAGCGGGGAGACCCAGTACTTC; cdr3_aa: CASSPGTSGETQYF
j_call: TRBJ1-1; d_call: NA; v_call: TRBV5-4; clone_size: NA; cdr3_length: 14; cdr3_nt: TGTGCCAGCAGCTTGAGGGGAGGGAACACTGAAGCTTTCTTT; cdr3_aa: CASSLRGGNTEAFF
j_call: TRBJ1-3; d_call: NA; v_call: TRBV5-1; clone_size: NA; cdr3_length: 14; cdr3_nt: TGCGCCAGCAGCCATGGACCAGGGGAAAACACCATATATTTT; cdr3_aa: CASSHGPGENTIYF
j_call: TRBJ1-2; d_call: TRBD1; v_call: TRBV7-9; clone_size: NA; cdr3_length: 15; cdr3_nt: TGTGCCAGCAGCTTAACGGGACAGGACCCCTATGGCTACACCTTC; cdr3_aa: CASSLTGQDPYGYTF
j_call: TRBJ1-3; d_call: NA; v_call: TRBV7-8; clone_size: NA; cdr3_length: 18; cdr3_nt: TGTGCCAGCAGCTTACTGGGAGGCGGAGCGCCTCGCGGAAACACCATATATTTT; cdr3_aa: CASSLLGGGAPRGNTIYF
j_call: TRBJ2-5; d_call: NA; v_call: TRBV27; clone_size: NA; cdr3_length: 14; cdr3_nt: TGTGCCAGCAGTTTTGCAGGGGTGAATGAGACCCAGTACTTC; cdr3_aa: CASSFAGVNETQYF
j_call: TRBJ2-2; d_call: NA; v_call: TRBV19; clone_size: NA; cdr3_length: 15; cdr3_nt: TGTGCCAGTAGTATAGTTCAGGGCATCGCCGGGGAGCTGTTTTTT; cdr3_aa: CASSIVQGIAGELFF
j_call: TRBJ2-3; d_call: TRBD2; v_call: TRBV11-2; clone_size: NA; cdr3_length: 17; cdr3_nt: TGTGCCAGCAGCTTAGGGTTGGGTGCGGGAGGCGCAGATACGCAGTATTTT; cdr3_aa: CASSLGLGAGGADTQYF
j_call: TRBJ2-2; d_call: TRBD2; v_call: TRBV29-1; clone_size: NA; cdr3_length: 16; cdr3_nt: TGCAGCGCTATCATCGGGACTAGCTCGGGCACCGGGGAGCTGTTTTTT; cdr3_aa: CSAIIGTSSGTGELFF
j_call: TRBJ2-7; d_call: TRBD1; v_call: TRBV10-1; clone_size: NA; cdr3_length: 14; cdr3_nt: TGCGCCAGCAGTGAAGGACAGGGAGCCTACGAGCAGTACTTC; cdr3_aa: CASSEGQGAYEQYF
j_call: TRBJ2-5; d_call: TRBD2; v_call: TRBV5-1; clone_size: NA; cdr3_length: 13; cdr3_nt: TGCGCCAGCAGCTTAGCGGGGAGTCAGACCCAGTACTTC; cdr3_aa: CASSLAGSQTQYF
j_call: TRBJ2-6; d_call: NA; v_call: TRBV6-5; clone_size: NA; cdr3_length: 14; cdr3_nt: TGTGCCAGCAGGGCAGTATCTGGGGCCAACGTCCTGACTTTC; cdr3_aa: CASRAVSGANVLTF
j_call: TRBJ2-7; d_call: NA; v_call: TRBV27; clone_size: NA; cdr3_length: 13; cdr3_nt: TGTGCCAGCAGTTTAGGGGGCCACTACGAGCAGTACTTC; cdr3_aa: CASSLGGHYEQYF
j_call: TRBJ1-5; d_call: TRBD1; v_call: TRBV6-5; clone_size: NA; cdr3_length: 14; cdr3_nt: TGTGCCAGCAGCACAGGGGGTCCGAATCAGCCCCAGCATTTT; cdr3_aa: CASSTGGPNQPQHF
j_call: TRBJ2-3; d_call: NA; v_call: TRBV7-8; clone_size: NA; cdr3_length: 14; cdr3_nt: TGTGCCAGCAGCTTTCAGCGGAGCACAGATACGCAGTATTTT; cdr3_aa: CASSFQRSTDTQYF
j_call: TRBJ1-2; d_call: NA; v_call: TRBV19; clone_size: NA; cdr3_length: 12; cdr3_nt: TGTGCCAGTACGGGGGATTTTCCTGGCTACACCTTC; cdr3_aa: CASTGDFPGYTF
j_call: TRBJ1-2; d_call: TRBD1; v_call: TRBV10-2; clone_size: NA; cdr3_length: 14; cdr3_nt: TGCGCCAGCAGGCGACAGGGGCCAAACTATGGCTACACCTTC; cdr3_aa: CASRRQGPNYGYTF
j_call: TRBJ2-1; d_call: TRBD2; v_call: TRBV11-2; clone_size: NA; cdr3_length: 16; cdr3_nt: TGTGCCAGCAGCTTAGGACTAGCGGGAGGGGTAAATGAGCAGTTCTTC; cdr3_aa: CASSLGLAGGVNEQFF
j_call: TRBJ2-5; d_call: TRBD2; v_call: TRBV5-1; clone_size: NA; cdr3_length: 13; cdr3_nt: TGCGCCAGCAGCTTCCCGGGGGGAGAGACCCAGTACTTC; cdr3_aa: CASSFPGGETQYF
j_call: TRBJ1-2; d_call: NA; v_call: TRBV5-1; clone_size: NA; cdr3_length: 13; cdr3_nt: TGCGCCAGCAGCTTGGCCTTTAGGGGTGGCTACACCTTC; cdr3_aa: CASSLAFRGGYTF
j_call: TRBJ2-7; d_call: NA; v_call: TRBV2; clone_size: NA; cdr3_length: 16; cdr3_nt: TGTGCCAGCAGGGCACGGAGGGACGAGGTATCCTACGAGCAGTACTTC; cdr3_aa: CASRARRDEVSYEQYF
j_call: TRBJ2-1; d_call: NA; v_call: TRBV28; clone_size: NA; cdr3_length: 14; cdr3_nt: TGTGCCAGCAGTCCCTCCCTCCAGGGTGGCGAGCAGTTCTTC; cdr3_aa: CASSPSLQGGEQFF
j_call: TRBJ1-3; d_call: NA; v_call: TRBV6-5; clone_size: NA; cdr3_length: 15; cdr3_nt: TGTGCCAGCAGTTACTCATCAGGGGTTGGAAACACCATATATTTT; cdr3_aa: CASSYSSGVGNTIYF
j_call: TRBJ2-1; d_call: TRBD1; v_call: TRBV15; clone_size: NA; cdr3_length: 16; cdr3_nt: TGTGCCACCAGCAGAGATCACGAGGGGGCGGTCAATGAGCAGTTCTTC; cdr3_aa: CATSRDHEGAVNEQFF
j_call: TRBJ2-3; d_call: TRBD1; v_call: TRBV28; clone_size: few; cdr3_length: 15; cdr3_nt: TGTGCCAGCAGTGGGACAGGGGGTTTCACAGATACGCAGTATTTT; cdr3_aa: CASSGTGGFTDTQYF
j_call: TRBJ2-1; d_call: TRBD2; v_call: TRBV27; clone_size: NA; cdr3_length: 16; cdr3_nt: TGTGCCAGCAGTTTATGGGAGGGGTTGAGGTCCAATGAGCAGTTCTTC; cdr3_aa: CASSLWEGLRSNEQFF